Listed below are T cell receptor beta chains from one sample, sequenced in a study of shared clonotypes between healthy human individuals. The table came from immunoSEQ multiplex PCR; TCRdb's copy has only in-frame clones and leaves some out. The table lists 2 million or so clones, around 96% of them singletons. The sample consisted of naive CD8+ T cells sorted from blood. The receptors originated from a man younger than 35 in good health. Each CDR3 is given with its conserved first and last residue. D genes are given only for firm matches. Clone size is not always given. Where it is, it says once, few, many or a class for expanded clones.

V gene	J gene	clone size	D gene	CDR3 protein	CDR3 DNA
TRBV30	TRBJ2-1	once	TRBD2	CAWSVTRTSGSFPSYNEQFF	TGTGCCTGGAGTGTAACCCGGACTAGCGGGAGCTTTCCCTCCTACAATGAGCAGTTCTTC
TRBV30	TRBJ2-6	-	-	CAWSGWGPNTGANVLTF	TGTGCCTGGAGTGGTTGGGGGCCCAATACTGGGGCCAACGTCCTGACTTTC
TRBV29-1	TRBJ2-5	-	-	CSSGNGETQYF	TGCAGCTCGGGGAATGGGGAGACCCAGTACTTC
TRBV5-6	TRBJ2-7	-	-	CASSSYTYEQYF	TGTGCCAGCAGCTCCTACACCTACGAGCAGTACTTC
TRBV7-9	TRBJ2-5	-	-	CASSSIEEETQYF	TGTGCCAGCAGCTCCATAGAGGAAGAGACCCAGTACTTC
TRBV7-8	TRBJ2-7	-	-	CASSPDISSYEQYF	TGTGCCAGCAGCCCCGACATTAGCTCCTACGAGCAGTACTTC
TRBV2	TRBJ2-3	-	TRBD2	CASSEGTSGTDTQYF	TGTGCCAGCAGTGAAGGGACTAGCGGCACAGATACGCAGTATTTT
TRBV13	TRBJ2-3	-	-	CASSLEGTDTQYF	TGTGCCAGCAGCTTAGAAGGCACAGATACGCAGTATTTT
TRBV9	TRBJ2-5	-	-	CASSTNPDYEAQYF	TGTGCCAGCAGCACCAATCCGGACTATGAAGCCCAGTACTTC
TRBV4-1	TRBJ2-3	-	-	CASSPSWGTDTQYF	TGCGCCAGCAGCCCGTCGTGGGGAACAGATACGCAGTATTTT
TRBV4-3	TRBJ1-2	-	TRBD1	CASSLTGGGHGYTF	TGCGCCAGCAGCCTGACAGGGGGGGGTCATGGCTACACCTTC
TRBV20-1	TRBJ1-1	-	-	CSGLIGSEAFF	TGCAGTGGCCTAATCGGCTCTGAAGCTTTCTTT
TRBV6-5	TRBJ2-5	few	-	CASSYSDQETQYF	TGTGCCAGCAGTTACTCGGACCAAGAGACCCAGTACTTC
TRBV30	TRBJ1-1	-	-	CAWSVAGGSTEAFF	TGTGCCTGGAGCGTGGCAGGTGGCAGCACTGAAGCTTTCTTT
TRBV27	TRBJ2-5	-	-	CASSSAFGRGQETQYF	TGTGCCAGCAGTTCTGCGTTTGGCAGGGGCCAAGAGACCCAGTACTTC
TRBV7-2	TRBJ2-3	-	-	CASSLSGDTQYF	TGTGCCAGCAGCCTTTCAGGGGATACGCAGTATTTT
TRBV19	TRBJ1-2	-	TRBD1	CASSSEPDRAYGYTF	TGTGCCAGTAGCTCAGAGCCGGACAGGGCCTATGGCTACACCTTC
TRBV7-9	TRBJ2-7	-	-	CASSFDSYEQYF	TGTGCCAGCAGCTTCGACTCCTACGAGCAGTACTTC
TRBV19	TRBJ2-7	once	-	CASSMTDNPRDEQYF	TGTGCCAGTAGTATGACGGACAACCCTCGGGACGAGCAGTACTTC
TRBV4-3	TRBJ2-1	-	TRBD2	CASSQERLAGEANYNEQFF	TGCGCCAGCAGCCAAGAACGACTAGCGGGAGAGGCTAACTACAATGAGCAGTTCTTC
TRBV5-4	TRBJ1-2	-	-	CASSFLRNYGYTF	TGTGCCAGCAGCTTCTTACGTAACTATGGCTACACCTTC
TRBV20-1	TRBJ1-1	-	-	CSAKAVAEAFF	TGCAGTGCCAAGGCGGTAGCTGAAGCTTTCTTT
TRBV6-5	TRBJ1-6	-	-	CASTSGNALHF	TGTGCCAGCACCTCTGGAAATGCCCTCCACTTT
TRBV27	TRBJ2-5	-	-	CASTPLGEEEETQYF	TGTGCCAGCACCCCCTTGGGGGAAGAGGAGGAGACCCAGTACTTC
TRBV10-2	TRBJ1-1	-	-	CASSARGWTEAFF	TGCGCCAGCAGTGCCAGGGGTTGGACTGAAGCTTTCTTT
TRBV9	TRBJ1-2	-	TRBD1	CASRGQGDDYGYTF	TGTGCCAGCAGGGGACAGGGGGATGACTATGGCTACACCTTC
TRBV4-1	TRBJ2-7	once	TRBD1	CASSQGQGLTYEQYF	TGCGCCAGCAGCCAAGGACAGGGTCTAACCTACGAGCAGTACTTC
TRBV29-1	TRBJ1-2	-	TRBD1	CSVEDSPNRDSLGPLYGYTF	TGCAGCGTTGAAGACTCCCCTAACAGGGACAGTCTTGGCCCTCTCTATGGCTACACCTTC
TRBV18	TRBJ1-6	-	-	CASSEQGPNSPLHF	TGTGCCAGCTCGGAGCAGGGTCCTAATTCACCCCTCCACTTT
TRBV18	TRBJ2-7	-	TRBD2	CASSPSGGGDETPTYEQYF	TGTGCCAGCTCACCTTCCGGGGGAGGGGACGAAACCCCCACCTACGAGCAGTACTTC
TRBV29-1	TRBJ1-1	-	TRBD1	CSVQGTGSNTEAFF	TGCAGCGTTCAAGGGACAGGGAGTAACACTGAAGCTTTCTTT
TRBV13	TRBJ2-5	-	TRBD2	CASSSRGSGSSETQYF	TGTGCCAGCAGCTCCCGGGGTAGCGGGAGTTCAGAGACCCAGTACTTC
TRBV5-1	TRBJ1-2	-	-	CASSKGPGLGDYGYTF	TGCGCCAGCAGCAAGGGTCCAGGGCTGGGAGACTATGGCTACACCTTC
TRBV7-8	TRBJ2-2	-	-	CASRTDSGGTGELFF	TGTGCCAGCAGAACAGACAGCGGCGGCACCGGGGAGCTGTTTTTT
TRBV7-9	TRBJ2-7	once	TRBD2	CASSPGTSNEQYF	TGTGCCAGCAGCCCTGGGACTAGCAACGAGCAGTACTTC
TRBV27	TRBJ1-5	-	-	CASSLPGPNQPQHF	TGTGCCAGCAGTTTACCAGGGCCCAATCAGCCCCAGCATTTT
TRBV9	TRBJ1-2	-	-	CASSSLGDGYTF	TGTGCCAGCAGCTCTCTCGGGGATGGCTACACCTTC